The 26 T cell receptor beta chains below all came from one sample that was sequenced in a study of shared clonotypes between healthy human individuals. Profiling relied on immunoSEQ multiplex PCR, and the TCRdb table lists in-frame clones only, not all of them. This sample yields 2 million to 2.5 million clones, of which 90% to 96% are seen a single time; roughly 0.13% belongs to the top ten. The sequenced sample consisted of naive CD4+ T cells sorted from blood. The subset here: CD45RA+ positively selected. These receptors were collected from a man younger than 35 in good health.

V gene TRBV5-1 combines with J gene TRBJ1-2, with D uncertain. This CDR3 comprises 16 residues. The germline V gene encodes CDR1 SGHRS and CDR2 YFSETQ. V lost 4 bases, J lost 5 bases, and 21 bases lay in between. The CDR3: CASSVPGSQDVYGYTF. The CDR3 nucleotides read TGCGCCAGCAGCGTCCCCGGGTCCCAAGATGTGTATGGCTACACCTTC.

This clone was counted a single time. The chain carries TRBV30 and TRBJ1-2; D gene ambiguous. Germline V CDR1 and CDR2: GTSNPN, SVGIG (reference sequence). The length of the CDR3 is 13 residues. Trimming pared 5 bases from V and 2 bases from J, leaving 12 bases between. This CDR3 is CAWGFPVNYGYTF. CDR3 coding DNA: TGTGCCTGGGGGTTCCCAGTCAACTATGGCTACACCTTC.

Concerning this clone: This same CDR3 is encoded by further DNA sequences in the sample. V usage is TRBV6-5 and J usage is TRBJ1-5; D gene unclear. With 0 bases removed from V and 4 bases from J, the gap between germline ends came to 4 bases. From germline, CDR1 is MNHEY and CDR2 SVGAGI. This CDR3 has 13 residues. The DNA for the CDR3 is TGTGCCAGCAGTTACTCTCCGAATCAGCCCCAGCATTTT. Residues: CASSYSPNQPQHF.

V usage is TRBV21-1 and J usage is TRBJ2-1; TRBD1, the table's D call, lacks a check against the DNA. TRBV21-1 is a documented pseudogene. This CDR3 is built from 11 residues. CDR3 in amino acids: CASQDGNEQFF. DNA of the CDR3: TGTGCCAGCCAGGATGGGAATGAGCAGTTCTTC.

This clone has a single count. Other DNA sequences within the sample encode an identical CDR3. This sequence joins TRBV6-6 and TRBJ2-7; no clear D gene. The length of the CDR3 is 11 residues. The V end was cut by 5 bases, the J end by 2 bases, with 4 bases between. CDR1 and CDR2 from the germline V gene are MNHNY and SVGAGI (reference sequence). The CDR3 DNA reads TGTGCCAGCAGTCCGGCCTACGAGCAGTACTTC. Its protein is CASSPAYEQYF.

The CDR3 DNA sequence: TGCGCCAGCAGCCAAATGCCTGCACTGGAGACCCAGTACTTC. Its protein is CASSQMPALETQYF. The V and J genes are TRBV4-1 and TRBJ2-5, with unresolved D. V shed 2 bases and J shed 5 bases, with 12 bases lying between them. This CDR3 comprises 14 residues. Germline V lookup: CDR1 MGHRA, CDR2 YSYEKL.

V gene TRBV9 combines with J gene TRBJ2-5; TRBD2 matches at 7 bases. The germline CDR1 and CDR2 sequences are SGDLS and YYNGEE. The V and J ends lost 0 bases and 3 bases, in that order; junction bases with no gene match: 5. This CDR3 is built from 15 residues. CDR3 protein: CASSVGVGGKETQYF. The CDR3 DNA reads TGTGCCAGCAGCGTAGGCGTCGGGGGGAAAGAGACCCAGTACTTC.

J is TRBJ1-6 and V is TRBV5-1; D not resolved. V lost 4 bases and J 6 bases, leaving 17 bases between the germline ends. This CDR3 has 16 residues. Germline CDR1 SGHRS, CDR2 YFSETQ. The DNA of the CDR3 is TGCGCCAGCAGCCCAAGGCAGGCGAGCGGTAATTCACCCCTCCACTTT. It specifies CASSPRQASGNSPLHF. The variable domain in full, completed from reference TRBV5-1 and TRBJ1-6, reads KAGVTQTPRYLIKTRGQQVTLSCSPISGHRSVSWYQQTPGQGLQFLFEYFSETQRNKGNFPGRFSGRQFSNSRSEMNVSTLELGDSALYLCASSPRQASGNSPLHFGNGTRLTVT.

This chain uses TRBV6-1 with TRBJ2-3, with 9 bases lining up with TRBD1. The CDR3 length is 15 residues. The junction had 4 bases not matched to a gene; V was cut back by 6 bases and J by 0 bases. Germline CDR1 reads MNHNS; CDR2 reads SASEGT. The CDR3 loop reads CASRSGTGSTDTQYF. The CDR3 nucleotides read TGTGCCAGCAGGTCCGGGACAGGGAGCACAGATACGCAGTATTTT.

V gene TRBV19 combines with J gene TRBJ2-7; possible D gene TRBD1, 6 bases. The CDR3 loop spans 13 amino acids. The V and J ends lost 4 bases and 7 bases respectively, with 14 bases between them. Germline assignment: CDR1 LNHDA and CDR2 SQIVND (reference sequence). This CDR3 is CASSTITQGEQYF. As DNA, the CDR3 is TGTGCCAGTAGTACAATAACACAGGGTGAGCAGTACTTC.

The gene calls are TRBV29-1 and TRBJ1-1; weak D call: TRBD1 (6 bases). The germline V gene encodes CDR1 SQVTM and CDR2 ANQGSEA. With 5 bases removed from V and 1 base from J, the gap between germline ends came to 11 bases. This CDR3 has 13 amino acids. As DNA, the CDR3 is TGCAGCGTTTCCGGGACACAGAACACTGAAGCTTTCTTT. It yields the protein CSVSGTQNTEAFF.

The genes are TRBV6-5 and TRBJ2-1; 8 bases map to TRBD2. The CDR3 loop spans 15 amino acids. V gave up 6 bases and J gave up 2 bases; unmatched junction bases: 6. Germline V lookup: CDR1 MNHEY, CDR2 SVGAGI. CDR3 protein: CASRSGTRPYNEQFF. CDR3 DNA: TGTGCCAGCAGATCCGGGACTAGGCCCTACAATGAGCAGTTCTTC.

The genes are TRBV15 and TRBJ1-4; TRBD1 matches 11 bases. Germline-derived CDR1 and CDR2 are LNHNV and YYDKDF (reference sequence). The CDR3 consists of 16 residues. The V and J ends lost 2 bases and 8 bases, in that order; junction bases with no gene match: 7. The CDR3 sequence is CATSRLGQGAGEKLFF. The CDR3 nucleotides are TGTGCCACCAGCAGACTCGGACAGGGGGCTGGCGAAAAACTGTTTTTT.

The CDR3 DNA is TGTGCCAGCAGCTTAGATAGGAGAGTTGAAGTAAATGAGCAGTTCTTC. Translating gives CASSLDRRVEVNEQFF. V and J are TRBV11-2 and TRBJ2-1; D gene unclear. V was shortened by 0 bases and J by 7 bases, with 16 bases between the two germline ends. In germline, CDR1 is SGHAT, CDR2 FQNNGV. This CDR3 comprises 16 residues.

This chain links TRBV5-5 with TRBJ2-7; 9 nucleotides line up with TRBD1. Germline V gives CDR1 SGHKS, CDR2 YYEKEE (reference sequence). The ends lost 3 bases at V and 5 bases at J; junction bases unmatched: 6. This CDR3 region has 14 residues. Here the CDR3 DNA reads TGTGCCAGCAGCTCCCGGGACAGGGCCCACGAGCAGTACTTC. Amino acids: CASSSRDRAHEQYF.

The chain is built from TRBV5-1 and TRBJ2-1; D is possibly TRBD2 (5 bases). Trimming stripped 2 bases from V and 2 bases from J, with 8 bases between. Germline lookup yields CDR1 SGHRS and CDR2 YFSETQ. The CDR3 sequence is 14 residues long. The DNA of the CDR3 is TGCGCCAGCAGCTTATCCGGGGCCTACAATGAGCAGTTCTTC. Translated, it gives CASSLSGAYNEQFF. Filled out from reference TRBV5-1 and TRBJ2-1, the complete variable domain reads KAGVTQTPRYLIKTRGQQVTLSCSPISGHRSVSWYQQTPGQGLQFLFEYFSETQRNKGNFPGRFSGRQFSNSRSEMNVSTLELGDSALYLCASSLSGAYNEQFFGPGTRLTVL.

CDR3 sequence: CASSYSTVTGPLFF. The CDR3 DNA reads TGTGCCAGCAGTTACTCGACCGTTACAGGCCCACTGTTTTTT. This sequence joins TRBV6-5 and TRBJ1-4; maybe TRBD1 (5 bases). The V end lost 0 bases, the J end lost 13 bases, and 15 bases lay between the germline ends. This CDR3 region has 14 residues. CDR1 and CDR2 from the germline V gene are MNHEY and SVGAGI.

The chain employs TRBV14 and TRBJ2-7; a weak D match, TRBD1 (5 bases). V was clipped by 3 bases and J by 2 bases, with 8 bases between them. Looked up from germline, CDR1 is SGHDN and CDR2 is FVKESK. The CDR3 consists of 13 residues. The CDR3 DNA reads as TGTGCCAGCAGCCACAGGGCAACCTACGAGCAGTACTTC. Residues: CASSHRATYEQYF.

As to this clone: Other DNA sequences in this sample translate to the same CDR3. The CDR3 loop reads CASSYDRNTEAFF. CDR3 bases: TGTGCCAGCAGTTATGACAGGAACACTGAAGCTTTCTTT. V usage is TRBV2 and J usage is TRBJ1-1; D may be TRBD1 (5 bases). Germline CDR1 is SNHLY and CDR2 is FYNNEI. CDR3 length equals 13 residues. V lost 5 bases and J 1 base, leaving 8 bases between the germline ends.

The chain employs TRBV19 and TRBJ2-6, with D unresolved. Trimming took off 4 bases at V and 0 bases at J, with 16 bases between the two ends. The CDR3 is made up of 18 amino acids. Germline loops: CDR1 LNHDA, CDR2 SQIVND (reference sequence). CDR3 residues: CASSKVLAANSGANVLTF. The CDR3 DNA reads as TGTGCCAGTAGTAAGGTATTGGCAGCGAACTCTGGGGCCAACGTCCTGACTTTC.

In DNA form, the CDR3 reads TGCAGCGCCGCCCCGCGGCTCAACACTGAAGCTTTCTTT. It yields the protein CSAAPRLNTEAFF. This rearrangement joins TRBV29-1 to TRBJ1-1, with D uncertain. V lost 7 bases and J 2 bases, leaving 14 bases between the germline ends. CDR1 is SQVTM and CDR2 is ANQGSEA in the germline V gene. This CDR3 region has 13 residues. Variable domain in full (rest from reference TRBV29-1 and TRBJ1-1): SAVISQKPSRDICQRGTSLTIQCQVDSQVTMMFWYRQQPGQSLTLIATANQGSEATYESGFVIDKFPISRPNLTFSTLTVSNMSPEDSSIYLCSAAPRLNTEAFFGQGTRLTVV.

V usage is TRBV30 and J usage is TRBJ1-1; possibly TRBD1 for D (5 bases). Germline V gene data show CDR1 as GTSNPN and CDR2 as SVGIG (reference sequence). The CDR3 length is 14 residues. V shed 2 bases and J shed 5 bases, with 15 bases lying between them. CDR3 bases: TGTGCCTGGAGTAAAGACAGTATCCAGACTGAAGCTTTCTTT. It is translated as CAWSKDSIQTEAFF. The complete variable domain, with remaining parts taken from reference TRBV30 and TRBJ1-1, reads SQTIHQWPATLVQPVGSPLSLECTVEGTSNPNLYWYRQAAGRGLQLLFYSVGIGQISSEVPQNLSASRPQDRQFILSSKKLLLSDSGFYLCAWSKDSIQTEAFFGQGTRLTVV.

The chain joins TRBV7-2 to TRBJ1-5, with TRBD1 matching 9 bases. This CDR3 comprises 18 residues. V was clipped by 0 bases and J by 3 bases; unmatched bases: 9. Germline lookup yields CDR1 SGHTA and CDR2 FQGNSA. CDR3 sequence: CASSLAQWTGASNQPQHF. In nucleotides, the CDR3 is TGTGCCAGCAGCTTAGCGCAATGGACAGGGGCCTCCAATCAGCCCCAGCATTTT.

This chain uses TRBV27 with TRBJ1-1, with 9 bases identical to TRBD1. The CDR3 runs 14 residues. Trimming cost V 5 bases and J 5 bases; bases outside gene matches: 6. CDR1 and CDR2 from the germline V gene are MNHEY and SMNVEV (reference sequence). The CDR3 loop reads CASSPGTGMTEAFF. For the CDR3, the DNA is TGTGCCAGCAGTCCAGGGACAGGGATGACTGAAGCTTTCTTT.

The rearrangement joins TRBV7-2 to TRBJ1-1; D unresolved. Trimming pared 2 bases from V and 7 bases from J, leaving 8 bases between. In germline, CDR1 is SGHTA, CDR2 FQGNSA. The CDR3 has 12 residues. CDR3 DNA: TGTGCCAGCAGCTTATTTCACGGTGAAGCTTTCTTT. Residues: CASSLFHGEAFF. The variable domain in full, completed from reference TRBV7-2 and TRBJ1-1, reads GAGVSQSPSNKVTEKGKDVELRCDPISGHTALYWYRQSLGQGLEFLIYFQGNSAPDKSGLPSDRFSAERTGGSVSTLTIQRTQQEDSAVYLCASSLFHGEAFFGQGTRLTVV.

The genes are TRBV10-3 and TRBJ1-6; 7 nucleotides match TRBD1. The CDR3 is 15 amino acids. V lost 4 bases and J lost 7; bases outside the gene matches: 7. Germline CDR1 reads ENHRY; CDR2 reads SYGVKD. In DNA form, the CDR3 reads TGTGCCATCAGTGTCTCGGGACAGTTAAATTCACCCCTCCACTTT. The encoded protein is CAISVSGQLNSPLHF.